This T cell receptor beta chain was profiled in a study of cytomegalovirus exposure and HLA in healthy donors (dated by TCRdb to 2015 to 2018). For the wider study: An earlier analysis of several hundred of the donors reported 276 Gb of sequence data and 95 million to 140 million unique TCR beta sequences obtained from some 200 million T cells. Several DR-DQ haplotypes were treated as single units for association and clustering because of strong linkage in the cohort. A separate validation cohort of approximately 120 different subjects was used in addition to the 666-subject first cohort. Alongside the repertoire data, information on donor age, sex, ethnicity and CMV serostatus was compiled. In a later genetic analysis, genome-wide SNP genotypes for about 55% of the roughly 700 donors were used, and that subset was treated as a discovery cohort. A later analysis re-analyzed previously published TCR beta repertoires from approximately 700 donors and added high-resolution HLA genotyping to study TCR occurrence patterns. The study used immunosequencing to profile the T cell repertoires of 666 subjects and linked those repertoires to cytomegalovirus serostatus. On average, around 200,000 unique TCR beta nucleotide sequences were sequenced per donor among about 400 genotyped donors of the cohort, with roughly 20% of those sequences being non-productive. Every discovery cohort repertoire had been produced on one sequencing platform. Typing coverage varied by locus: roughly 620-640 donors for A, B, C, DRB1 and DQB1; roughly 520 for DQA1; around 610 for DPA1; some 470 for DPB1. Of the approximately 400 genotyped donors, about 80% fell in the genetic ancestry cluster associated with self-reported Caucasian donors. An early release that covered roughly 600 HLA-typed donors contained approximately 300 gigabases of sequencing data and tens of millions of unique TCR sequences. The study aimed to test whether signatures of past pathogen exposure could be identified by cataloging public T cell receptors. In the later analysis, no new phenotypic data were used to find candidate immune exposures; instead, reliance was placed on TCR beta sequences and their occurrence across donors. Both class I and class II loci were covered by HLA typing, at four-digit resolution. To decide whether each TCR beta V gene segment behaved as functional or pseudogenic, an earlier analysis of some 600 of the donors relied on high-throughput TCR beta sequencing. To predict cytomegalovirus infection status, the study brought together high-throughput TCR immunosequencing, statistical association of individual TCRs with disease status, and machine learning.

The cohort consisted of hundreds of healthy bone marrow donors. All cohort members were sampled while nominally healthy, although unrecorded immune exposures were likely present. The donor was CMV seronegative and was included in the group of about 350 seronegative cohort members. Each donor provided a peripheral blood sample, and peripheral blood mononuclear cells were used for TCR beta sequencing. Genomic DNA extraction from the blood cell samples was performed with the Qiagen DNeasy Blood Extraction Kit. What the authors observed across the whole study: In an earlier analysis of around 600 of the donors, most TCR beta V segments appeared in productive rearrangements about 87% or about 30% of the time, broadly matching IMGT annotations. Because some donors lacked HLA typing at each locus, the association tests relied only on the typed subset. Several of the top co-occurrence clusters appeared to be linked to parvovirus B19, influenza, CMV and Epstein-Barr virus, according to a later analysis. A further reported finding was that TCR beta sequences accurately predicted the HLA-A and HLA-B alleles for most subjects in the first cohort. Assigning TCR associations to individual alleles was difficult when HLA alleles, especially DR and DQ, strongly co-occurred. Most TCR sequences were seen in very few donors, while some public TCRs were found in many individuals. Compared with the approximately 720-donor mean, donors in an Asian-associated ancestry cluster had fewer N-insertions in productive TCRs, according to a later genetic analysis. The authors suggested that the approach could potentially be generalized to other disease states and immunological phenotypes. In a later analysis, 16,951 TCR beta sequences were associated with specific HLA alleles at a false discovery rate of 0.05. Immune exposure information for the cohort was limited to CMV serostatus. A later analysis found that TCR association rates varied across HLA loci, with DRB1 alleles showing the most associated TCRs and HLA-C alleles the fewest. Correlated functional status among segregating V segments might reflect linkage disequilibrium, but an unknown experimental factor could not be ruled out. This cohort had only TCR beta chains sequenced, and the lack of alpha or paired-chain data limited which features could be detected. The 87-base-pair reads could not distinguish some IMGT-functional V segments, including TRBV6-2 and TRBV6-3, so those segments were excluded. Presence/absence analyses assumed roughly uniform sequencing depth across donors, an assumption that may not hold. In a later analysis, HLA-associated TCR beta chains were found to be more clonally expanded and to have lower generation probabilities than equally common non-associated chains. The sequencing pipeline was judged likely to have produced a cluster of highly shared sequence variants as a technical artifact. The classifier was reported to diagnose cytomegalovirus status with high specificity and sensitivity in both the original and validation cohorts. A total of around 150 TCR beta chains were listed by the study as associated with cytomegalovirus. In vitro tests confirmed that a few of the cytomegalovirus-associated TCR beta chains recognize cytomegalovirus antigens. An association between a missense DCLRE1C variant and V-gene and J-gene trimming of TCR beta chains was found in a later genetic analysis and replicated in an independent cohort. Because counts were too low, seventeen rarely observed V segments, including chromosome 9 orphons, were left out of the earlier analysis of 587 of the donors. According to a later analysis, most CMV-associated TCR beta chains appeared to be HLA-restricted, and the HLA associations seemed to be driven largely by CMV exposure.

A note on this clone: It lacks a known antigen. No much larger clone exists at a distance of one base, and base qualities are not known.

From the cysteine up to the phenylalanine, the CDR3 has a length of 15 residues. The entry retains the CDR3 DNA only, 45 bases that are in frame from base 1. The germline V gene (reference sequence) specifies MNHNY as CDR1 and SVGAGI as CDR2. Trimming removed 0 bases from V and 4 bases from J; the gene matches leave 5 bases unexplained. Libraries were made using the immunoSEQ multiplex PCR assay. For the multiplex PCR, a mixture combining 60 forward primers for TCR Vbeta segments and 13 reverse primers for TCR Jbeta segments was used. The CDR3 region of rearranged TCR beta genes was amplified from genomic DNA by a multiplex PCR assay. On the Illumina HiSeq System, the amplified TCR beta libraries were sequenced as 87-base-pair reads. In the original analysis: Across the 700 or so repertoires, a later analysis counted some 80 million unique TCR beta chains, roughly 11 million of which were shared by at least two donors. To remove PCR and sequencing errors, raw reads were error-corrected and collapsed into unique sequences using a nearest-neighbor algorithm that merged closely related sequences. V, D and J gene segments were assigned by aligning CDR3 sequences to IMGT reference sequences. For a sequence to be retained, a match of at least six nucleotides was required to both a V gene segment and a J gene segment. A rearrangement was called productive if the CDR3 had no stop codons and remained in frame with V and J, and every other rearrangement was called non-productive. Following IMGT convention, CDR3 was defined as the stretch from the second conserved V-encoded cysteine up to the conserved J-encoded phenylalanine. The earlier analysis of a few hundred of the donors excluded sequences that lacked an unambiguous match to a single V gene segment. An earlier analysis of approximately 590 of the donors classified V segments as functional when productive rearrangements were above 56.7% and as segregating when the standard deviation between donors was above 5%. A statistical classification framework was developed to diagnose cytomegalovirus status using the catalog of TCR beta chain sequences. V and J gene assignment, in a later analysis, came from comparing TCR nucleotide sequences with IMGT/GENE-DB human TR gene sequences. In a later analysis, CDR3 sequences and most-parsimonious VDJ recombination scenarios were assigned using the TCRdist pipeline. In a later analysis, each TCR beta chain was defined by its CDR3 amino acid sequence together with its V-gene family, and reads without a unique V-gene family were excluded. To address suspected cross-contamination and a sequencing artifact, a later analysis removed 550 to 750 highly shared, low-generation-probability nucleotide sequences. For each public chain, a later analysis derived a clonal expansion index from normalized ranks of inferred template counts within each repertoire. In a later analysis, generation probabilities were computed with a VDJ recombination model fitted to out-of-frame rearrangements, and the resulting probabilities were checked against IGoR. In a later analysis, TCR-TCR, TCR-HLA and TCR-CMV co-occurrence was scored with hypergeometric tests, and a repertoire-size bias correction was applied to TCR pairs. False discovery rates were estimated in a later analysis by permuting HLA or CMV assignments 20 times. A later analysis grouped co-occurring TCRs with DBSCAN, adding TCRdist sequence similarity when clustering within HLA-allele-positive subsets. For co-occurrence clustering, repertoires with fewer than 30,000 or more than 120,000 public chains were excluded, along with roughly 5 repertoires with anomalous nucleotide sharing. TCRdb re-hosts the immuneACCESS table, in-frame sequences only. Its copies lack some clones; in the studies checked, an unresolved V gene accounts for under half of them, and the cause for the rest is not known. V and J calls and clone size are given by that table; D and trimming were obtained from the DNA. The sample includes about 170,000 clones, with around 86% observed a single time. Under 3% of the sample is taken by the ten largest.

This sequence was found in a male donor in good health and CMV-seronegative. The chain links TRBV6-6 with TRBJ2-7; the junction holds 8 bases that match TRBD1. The material sequenced was PBMCs. The nucleotide sequence is given as TGTGCCAGCAGTTACTCGGGGACAGGACATTACGAGCAGTACTTC. It translates to CASSYSGTGHYEQYF.